The 13 T cell receptor beta chains below were found in one sample sequenced in a study of graft-versus-host responses after intestinal transplantation. Using immunoSEQ multiplex PCR, the repertoire was profiled, and TCRdb retains in-frame clones only, with some absent. This table has 15,000 to 20,000 clones, roughly 84% appearing once. Graft specimens yielded both intraepithelial and lamina propria lymphocytes. The sample consisted of ileum tissue, taken less than 600 days after intestinal transplantation. All receptors derive from a human patient who received an intestinal transplant, so some T cells may come from the graft donor.

The chain employs TRBV5-1 and TRBJ2-3; D not certain. CDR3 size: 13 residues. V gave up 2 bases and J gave up 2 bases, with 6 bases separating them. CDR1 SGHRS and CDR2 YFSETQ come from the germline V gene. DNA for the CDR3: TGCGCCAGCAGCTTCAAAGTCACAGATACGCAGTATTTT. Translating gives CASSFKVTDTQYF.

The V and J genes are TRBV7-6 and TRBJ1-1, with a weak D call TRBD1 (5 bases). The CDR3 runs 15 residues. The V and J ends lost 3 bases and 3 bases respectively, with 14 bases between them. Germline V lookup: CDR1 SGHVS, CDR2 FNYEAQ. The CDR3 spells CASSFSRREYTEAFF. CDR3 bases: TGTGCCAGCAGCTTCTCCCGCAGGGAATACACTGAAGCTTTCTTT. Full variable domain (outside the CDR3, taken from reference TRBV7-6 and TRBJ1-1): GAGVSQSPRYKVTKRGQDVALRCDPISGHVSLYWYRQALGQGPEFLTYFNYEAQQDKSGLPNDRFSAERPEGSISTLTIQRTEQRDSAMYRCASSFSRREYTEAFFGQGTRLTVV.

This clone has only one observation. The CDR3 reads CASSQQGKGQPQHF. CDR3 sequence (DNA): TGTGCCAGCAGCCAACAGGGTAAGGGTCAGCCCCAGCATTTT. The chain recombines TRBV4-2 with TRBJ1-5, with D possibly being TRBD1 (5 bases). Trimming took 2 bases from V and 6 from J, leaving 11 bases between them. Germline V gene sequence: CDR1 LGHNA, CDR2 YNFKEQ. The CDR3 extends over 14 amino acids.

V usage is TRBV5-6 and J usage is TRBJ1-4, with D possibly TRBD1 on 5 matching bases. Germline lookup yields CDR1 SGHDT and CDR2 YYEEEE. The V and J ends lost 0 bases and 7 bases respectively, with 13 bases between them. The CDR3 spans 15 residues. CDR3 amino acids: CASSLASRVREKLFF. CDR3 sequence (DNA): TGTGCCAGCAGCTTGGCTAGCAGGGTTCGTGAAAAACTGTTTTTT.

The chain uses TRBV18 and TRBJ1-6; 7 bases fit TRBD1. Unmatched junction bases numbered 1, after V lost 3 bases and J lost 5 bases. Germline V lookup: CDR1 KGHSH, CDR2 LQKENI. The CDR3 runs 14 residues. The CDR3 region is CASSPQGDNSPLHF. CDR3 bases: TGTGCCAGCTCACCGCAGGGGGATAATTCACCCCTCCACTTT.

The chain joins TRBV5-1 to TRBJ2-1; D may be TRBD1 or TRBD2 (5 bases each). The V gene lost 4 bases and the J gene lost 7 bases, with 21 bases spanning the gap. Germline CDR1 SGHRS, CDR2 YFSETQ. The CDR3 has 16 residues. The CDR3 reads CASSPQDSYGGNEQFF. The CDR3 DNA reads TGCGCCAGCAGCCCCCAAGACTCTTATGGGGGTAATGAGCAGTTCTTC.

The rearrangement uses TRBV6-1 and TRBJ2-5; no firm D call. The assigned J gene may be wrong: the sequence end matches TRBJ2-7 better. The CDR3 runs to 9 residues. Germline V gene sequence: CDR1 MNHNS, CDR2 SASEGT. This CDR3 is CATEYEQYF. DNA for the CDR3: TGTGCCACCGAGTACGAGCAGTACTTC.

The chain is built from TRBV29-1 and TRBJ2-3; no clear D. The CDR3 totals 14 residues. The V end lost 7 bases, the J end lost 6 bases, and 20 bases lay between the germline ends. The germline CDR1 and CDR2 sequences are SQVTM and ANQGSEA. In DNA, the CDR3 is TGCAGCGCCCTGCGCCGGCTCTCTGGGGATACGCAGTATTTT. Translated, it gives CSALRRLSGDTQYF.

In its sample, this clone was seen a few times. This chain links TRBV10-1 with TRBJ2-7; D is possibly TRBD1 (6 bases). Trimming stripped 6 bases from V and 6 bases from J, with 15 bases between. This CDR3 is built from 13 residues. In germline, CDR1 is WNHNN, CDR2 SYGVQD (reference sequence). The CDR3 sequence: CASSRDTRGEQYF. CDR3 nucleotides: TGCGCCAGCAGCCGGGACACTCGTGGCGAGCAGTACTTC.

This clone appeared a few times. The rearrangement links TRBV7-8 to TRBJ2-2, with D unclear. The V end was cut by 3 bases, the J end by 8 bases, with 7 bases between. CDR1 and CDR2 (germline): SGHVS, FQNEAQ. CDR3 length: 12 amino acids. CDR3 region: CASSLVGGELFF. CDR3 coding DNA: TGTGCCAGCAGCTTGGTGGGAGGGGAGCTGTTTTTT.

In this sample, this clone turned up a few times. V and J are TRBV6-6 and TRBJ1-2; D gene uncertain. Germline V gene data show CDR1 as MNHNY and CDR2 as SVGAGI (reference sequence). CDR3 size: 11 residues. Trimming shortened V by 6 bases and J by 6 bases, and 8 bases separated the two germline ends. The CDR3 DNA reads as TGTGCCAGCAGCCCCGGGGATGGCTACACCTTC. Translation gives CASSPGDGYTF.

Only one count was recorded for this clone. The chain joins TRBV5-4 to TRBJ1-1, with D perhaps TRBD1 (5 bases). Germline lookup yields CDR1 SGHNT and CDR2 YYREEE (reference sequence). Between the trimmed V and J ends, which lost 1 base and 5 bases, there was a span of 12 bases. This CDR3 is built from 14 residues. The CDR3 protein is CASSLKTRGTEAFF. The CDR3 nucleotides are TGTGCCAGCAGCTTGAAGACAAGGGGTACTGAAGCTTTCTTT.

The chain combines TRBV18 with TRBJ2-5; 9 bases match TRBD1. The DNA end is more similar to TRBJ2-7, so the J call may be wrong. The germline gives CDR1 KGHSH, CDR2 LQKENI. The CDR3 extends over 15 amino acids. CDR3 DNA sequence: TGTGCCAGCTCACGGACTAGGACAGGGGCGGACGAGCAGTACTTC. Translating it yields CASSRTRTGADEQYF.